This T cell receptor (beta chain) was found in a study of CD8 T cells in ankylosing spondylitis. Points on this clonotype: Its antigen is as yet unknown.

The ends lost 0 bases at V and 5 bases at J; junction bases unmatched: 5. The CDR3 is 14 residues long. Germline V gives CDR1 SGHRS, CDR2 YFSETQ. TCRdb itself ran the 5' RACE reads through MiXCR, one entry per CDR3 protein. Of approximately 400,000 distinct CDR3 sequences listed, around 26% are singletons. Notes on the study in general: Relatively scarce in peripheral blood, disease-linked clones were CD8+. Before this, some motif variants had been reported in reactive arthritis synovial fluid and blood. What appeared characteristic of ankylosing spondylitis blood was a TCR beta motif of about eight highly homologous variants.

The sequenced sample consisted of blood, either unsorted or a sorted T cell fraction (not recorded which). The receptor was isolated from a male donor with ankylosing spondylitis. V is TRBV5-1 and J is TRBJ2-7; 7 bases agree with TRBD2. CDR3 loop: CASSLGGRGDEQYF. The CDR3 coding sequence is TGCGCCAGCAGCTTGGGGGGTCGGGGGGACGAGCAGTACTTC.